Described below is a single TCR beta chain sequence and its context. The antigen is unknown. The germline gives CDR1 SGHNT, CDR2 YENEEA. This CDR3 is 15 amino acids long. V was clipped by 0 bases and J by 0 bases, with 7 bases between them. In TCRdb, the reads were re-called with MiXCR into one record per CDR3 protein. The sample shows about 310,000 distinct CDR3 sequences, just under 25% of them seen only once. This specimen comes from a study of T cell repertoires in cytomegalovirus infection. The source of this sequence is a human donor in good health (CMV status not recorded). Some clones in this sample may be carry-over from other donors' samples. The rearrangement links TRBV11-3 to TRBJ2-3; D remains unclear. The input for sequencing was cultured PBMCs, taken from culture after CMV antigen stimulation. The CDR3 DNA reads as TGTGCCAGCAGCTTAGAATGGCGGAGCACAGATACGCAGTATTTT. This gives the protein CASSLEWRSTDTQYF.